This T cell receptor (beta chain) emerged from a study of shared clonotypes between healthy human individuals. Produced via immunoSEQ multiplex PCR; TCRdb's table is partial and in-frame only. The sample carries 1.5 million to 2.5 million clones, about 95% recorded once. The naive CD8 population came from CD45RO-negative cells selected for CCR7, without terminally differentiated effector memory CD45RA+ cells. V lost 6 bases, J lost 3 bases, and 5 bases stayed unmatched. CDR3 length: 14 residues. Germline CDR1 MGHRA, CDR2 YSYEKL. This receptor was identified in a man aged 18 to 29 in good health. The chain links TRBV4-1 to TRBJ1-2, with 9 bases lining up with TRBD1. What was sequenced was naive CD8+ T cells sorted from blood. The CDR3 DNA is TGCGCCAGCAGATCGACAGGGGGAGACTATGGCTACACCTTC. Amino acids: CASRSTGGDYGYTF.